Listed below are T cell receptor beta chains from one sample, sequenced in a study of vaccination effects on CD4 cells after COVID-19. These receptors have no known antigen. The protocol was immunoSEQ multiplex PCR, while the TCRdb copy is restricted to in-frame clones and leaves out a portion. The data hold about 61,000 clones, with about four fifths observed a single time. This sample comprised CD4+ T cells from PBMCs cultured with HCoV-229E spike peptides, obtained before COVID-19 vaccination. These receptors all come from a human donor who received a COVID-19 vaccine. CDR3s include the opening cysteine and the closing phenylalanine or tryptophan. A D gene is named only where the DNA matches it firmly. Part of the rows lack a size; the others show once, few, many or a class for expanded clones.

clone_size	v_call	d_call	j_call	cdr3_aa	cdr3_nt
.	TRBV5-1	.	TRBJ2-5	CASSYGQTETQYF	TGCGCCAGCAGCTACGGACAAACAGAGACCCAGTACTTC
.	TRBV5-6	.	TRBJ1-2	CASSLFMWNYGYTF	TGTGCCAGCAGCTTGTTCATGTGGAACTATGGCTACACCTTC
few	TRBV6-4	.	TRBJ2-1	CASSLDSYNEQFF	TGTGCCAGCAGCTTAGACAGCTACAATGAGCAGTTCTTC
.	TRBV10-1	TRBD1	TRBJ2-3	CASSESTGAADTQYF	TGCGCCAGCAGTGAGTCGACAGGGGCGGCAGATACGCAGTATTTT
.	TRBV12-3/TRBV12-4	.	TRBJ1-1	CASSPPVNTEAFF	TGTGCCAGCAGTCCGCCAGTGAACACTGAAGCTTTCTTT
.	TRBV2	.	TRBJ2-5	CASSGGTSQETQYF	TGTGCCAGCAGTGGAGGGACTTCCCAAGAGACCCAGTACTTC
.	TRBV27	.	TRBJ1-6	CASRQPGAGRSPLHF	TGTGCCAGCAGGCAACCAGGGGCAGGGAGGTCACCCCTCCACTTT
few	TRBV6-1	.	TRBJ1-4	CASREPGRATYEKLFF	TGTGCCAGTAGAGAACCCGGTAGAGCGACCTATGAAAAACTGTTTTTT
.	TRBV4-1	TRBD2	TRBJ2-3	CASSHPPQRGGTDTQYF	TGCGCCAGCAGCCACCCCCCCCAGCGGGGGGGCACAGATACGCAGTATTTT
once	TRBV7-9	TRBD2	TRBJ2-2	CASSFPGLAGGQGGELFF	TGTGCCAGCAGCTTTCCGGGACTAGCGGGGGGCCAAGGCGGGGAGCTGTTTTTT
few	TRBV11-2	.	TRBJ1-1	CASSLVGRTVHTEAFF	TGTGCCAGCAGCTTAGTGGGCCGAACGGTACACACTGAAGCTTTCTTT
.	TRBV27	TRBD2	TRBJ2-3	CASRTSGGTDTQYF	TGTGCCAGTAGAACTAGCGGGGGCACAGATACGCAGTATTTT
few	TRBV24-1	.	TRBJ1-1	CATSDRRTGNTEAFF	TGTGCCACCAGTGACCGCCGGACGGGGAACACTGAAGCTTTCTTT
.	TRBV7-2	.	TRBJ1-4	CASSLRAGATEKLFF	TGTGCCAGCAGCCTCCGGGCAGGGGCAACAGAAAAACTGTTTTTT
.	TRBV10-1	.	TRBJ2-1	CASSGSSYNEQFF	TGCGCCAGCTCCGGATCCTCTTACAATGAGCAGTTCTTC
.	TRBV5-4	.	TRBJ2-3	CASSLGSTDTQYF	TGTGCCAGCAGCTTAGGCAGCACAGATACGCAGTATTTT
.	TRBV7-3	.	TRBJ2-5	CASGRGPGETQYF	TGTGCCAGCGGGCGGGGGCCGGGAGAGACCCAGTACTTC
.	TRBV28	.	TRBJ1-2	CASSLFFVGTSRRGYTF	TGTGCCAGCAGTTTATTCTTTGTGGGGACAAGTAGGAGAGGCTACACCTTC
.	TRBV4-1	.	TRBJ2-1	CASSPLGVNEQFF	TGCGCCAGCAGCCCCTTAGGGGTCAATGAGCAGTTCTTC
medium-sized	TRBV10-1	.	TRBJ1-4	CASSDQGEKLFF	TGCGCCAGCAGCGACCAGGGTGAAAAACTGTTTTTT
.	TRBV19	.	TRBJ1-1	CASSTGPYTEAFF	TGTGCCAGTAGTACGGGACCGTACACTGAAGCTTTCTTT
.	TRBV24-1	TRBD1	TRBJ1-2	CATAPGGFNYGYTF	TGTGCCACTGCACCAGGGGGCTTTAACTATGGCTACACCTTC
.	TRBV2	.	TRBJ1-6	CASRPSKGRNNSPLHF	TGTGCCAGCAGACCTTCTAAGGGACGGAATAATTCACCCCTCCACTTT
.	TRBV3-1/TRBV3-2	TRBD2	TRBJ2-3	CASSHLAGGWGLSTDTQYF	TGTGCCAGCAGCCATCTAGCGGGGGGGTGGGGTCTTAGCACAGATACGCAGTATTTT
.	TRBV5-1	TRBD1	TRBJ2-5	CASRQGASQETQYF	TGCGCCAGCAGACAGGGGGCGAGTCAAGAGACCCAGTACTTC
.	TRBV15	TRBD1	TRBJ1-4	CATSRKQGMGEKLFF	TGTGCCACCAGCAGGAAACAGGGGATGGGCGAAAAACTGTTTTTT
.	TRBV3-1/TRBV3-2	.	TRBJ1-2	CASSQDWGSRGYTF	TGTGCCAGCAGCCAAGATTGGGGGTCGCGGGGCTACACCTTC
.	TRBV7-2	TRBD2	TRBJ2-6	CASSLRLAGSGANVLTF	TGTGCCAGCAGCTTACGACTAGCGGGATCTGGGGCCAACGTCCTGACTTTC
.	TRBV15	.	TRBJ2-5	CATSRGTGPETQYF	TGTGCCACCAGCAGAGGAACGGGCCCAGAGACCCAGTACTTC
.	TRBV28	.	TRBJ1-3	CASSPYRNEVYSGNTIYF	TGTGCCAGCAGTCCGTATCGAAACGAAGTCTACTCTGGAAACACCATATATTTT
.	TRBV6-5	.	TRBJ2-5	CASRTVVETQYF	TGTGCCAGCCGGACAGTTGTAGAGACCCAGTACTTC
once	TRBV9	TRBD1	TRBJ1-3	CASTLTATGSGNTIYF	TGTGCCAGCACCCTCACAGCGACAGGGTCTGGAAACACCATATATTTT
once	TRBV2	TRBD1	TRBJ2-3	CASSDPTGNTDTQYF	TGTGCCAGCAGTGACCCGACAGGGAACACAGATACGCAGTATTTT
.	TRBV30	.	TRBJ1-4	CALNRPNEKLFF	TGTGCTCTTAACAGGCCTAATGAAAAACTGTTTTTT
.	TRBV4-1	.	TRBJ1-5	CASSLLQDEGQPQHF	TGCGCCAGCAGCCTCCTACAGGACGAAGGTCAGCCCCAGCATTTT
.	TRBV7-9	.	TRBJ1-2	CASSPPGTNRYYGYTF	TGTGCCAGCAGCCCTCCCGGGACTAATCGTTACTATGGCTACACCTTC
.	TRBV4-1	.	TRBJ1-2	CASSQDGGWYGYTF	TGCGCCAGCAGCCAAGATGGAGGTTGGTATGGCTACACCTTC
.	TRBV3-1/TRBV3-2	TRBD2	TRBJ2-3	CASSQPAGGLSDTQYF	TGTGCCAGCAGCCAACCAGCGGGGGGCCTATCAGATACGCAGTATTTT
.	TRBV15	.	TRBJ2-2	CATSLHSTGELFF	TGTGCCACCAGCCTCCACTCCACCGGGGAGCTGTTTTTT
.	TRBV7-3	.	TRBJ2-5	CASSLLAGAVETQYF	TGTGCCAGCAGCCTACTCGCCGGGGCCGTAGAGACCCAGTACTTC
.	TRBV24-1	TRBD2	TRBJ2-3	CATSDWASGAPDTQYF	TGTGCCACCAGTGATTGGGCTAGCGGGGCGCCAGATACGCAGTATTTT
.	TRBV4-1	TRBD1	TRBJ2-5	CASSLGQAQETQYF	TGCGCCAGCAGCCTCGGACAGGCCCAAGAGACCCAGTACTTC
once	TRBV7-2	TRBD1	TRBJ2-1	CASSERQGTEQFF	TGTGCCAGCAGCGAACGACAGGGGACTGAGCAGTTCTTC
once	TRBV7-3	.	TRBJ2-2	CASSSRPGGDTGELFF	TGTGCCAGCAGCTCCAGACCTGGAGGCGACACCGGGGAGCTGTTTTTT
.	TRBV2	.	TRBJ1-5	CASKLQYSNQPQHF	TGTGCCAGCAAGTTACAGTATAGCAATCAGCCCCAGCATTTT
.	TRBV14	TRBD1	TRBJ1-2	CASSRTGPTNYGYTF	TGTGCCAGCAGCCGGACAGGTCCGACGAACTATGGCTACACCTTC
few	TRBV3-1/TRBV3-2	.	TRBJ1-2	CASSQVVGDGYTF	TGTGCCAGCAGCCAAGTTGTTGGAGATGGCTACACCTTC
.	TRBV7-9	.	TRBJ1-1	CASSFHVNTEAFF	TGTGCCAGCAGCTTTCACGTAAACACTGAAGCTTTCTTT
.	TRBV11-2	TRBD1	TRBJ2-5	CASSQNPTGGQETQYF	TGTGCCAGCAGCCAAAACCCGACAGGGGGCCAAGAGACCCAGTACTTC
.	TRBV6-7	.	TRBJ1-1	CASSYCMTARGSEAFF	TGTGCCAGCAGTTATTGTATGACGGCCCGGGGGTCTGAAGCTTTCTTT
.	TRBV30	TRBD2	TRBJ2-3	CAWAVGSGVDTQYF	TGTGCCTGGGCAGTAGGTAGCGGGGTAGATACGCAGTATTTT
.	TRBV20-1	.	TRBJ2-6	CSASSGANVLTF	TGCAGTGCTAGTTCTGGGGCCAACGTCCTGACTTTC
.	TRBV5-6	.	TRBJ1-1	CASSIPPGDTEAFF	TGTGCCAGCAGCATCCCCCCAGGGGACACTGAAGCTTTCTTT
.	TRBV11-2	.	TRBJ2-5	CASSPAGRSETQYF	TGTGCCAGCAGCCCGGCAGGCAGAAGTGAGACCCAGTACTTC
.	TRBV7-2	.	TRBJ1-2	CASSFSWGGDYGYTF	TGTGCCAGCAGTTTCTCCTGGGGAGGGGACTATGGCTACACCTTC
.	TRBV5-6	.	TRBJ2-6	CASSSNRVSGANVLTF	TGTGCCAGCAGCTCTAACAGGGTTTCTGGGGCCAACGTCCTGACTTTC
.	TRBV6-5	.	TRBJ2-5	CAARDVQETQYF	TGTGCCGCAAGGGACGTACAAGAGACCCAGTACTTC